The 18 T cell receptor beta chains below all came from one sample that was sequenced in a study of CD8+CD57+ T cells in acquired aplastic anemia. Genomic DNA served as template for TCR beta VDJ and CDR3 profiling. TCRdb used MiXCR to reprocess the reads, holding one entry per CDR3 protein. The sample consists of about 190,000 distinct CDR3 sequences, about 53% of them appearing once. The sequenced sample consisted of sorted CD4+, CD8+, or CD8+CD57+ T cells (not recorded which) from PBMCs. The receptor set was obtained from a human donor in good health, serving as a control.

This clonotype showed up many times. The CDR3 DNA reads TGCGCCAGCAGCCAATTAGCGGGGGAGACCCAGTACTTC. It specifies CASSQLAGETQYF. The chain uses TRBV4-1 and TRBJ2-5; 8 nucleotides agree with TRBD2. The ends lost 2 bases at V and 5 bases at J; junction bases unmatched: 1. Germline values: CDR1 MGHRA, CDR2 YSYEKL. CDR3 size: 13 residues.

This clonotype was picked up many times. CDR3 coding DNA: TGTGCCAGCAGCTTAGTCACAGGGACTATTTACAATGAGCAGTTCTTC. This codes for CASSLVTGTIYNEQFF. The chain joins TRBV11-2 to TRBJ2-1, with a weak D call TRBD2 (7 bases). CDR1 and CDR2 (germline): SGHAT, FQNNGV. V lost 1 base, J lost 4 bases, and 14 bases lay in between. This CDR3 has 16 amino acids.

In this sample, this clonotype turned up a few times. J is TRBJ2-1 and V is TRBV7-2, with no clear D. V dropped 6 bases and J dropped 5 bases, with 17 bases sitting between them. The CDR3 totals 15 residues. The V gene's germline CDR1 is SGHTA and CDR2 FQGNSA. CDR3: CASSSPWGWNNEQFF. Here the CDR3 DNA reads TGTGCCAGCAGTAGCCCCTGGGGTTGGAACAATGAGCAGTTCTTC.

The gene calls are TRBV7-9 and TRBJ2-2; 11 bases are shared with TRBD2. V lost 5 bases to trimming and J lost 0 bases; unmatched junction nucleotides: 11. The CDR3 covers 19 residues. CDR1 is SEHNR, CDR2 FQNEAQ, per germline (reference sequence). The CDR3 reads CASSLRPSGGFANTGELFF. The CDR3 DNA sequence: TGTGCCAGCAGCCTCCGTCCTAGCGGGGGGTTCGCGAACACCGGGGAGCTGTTTTTT.

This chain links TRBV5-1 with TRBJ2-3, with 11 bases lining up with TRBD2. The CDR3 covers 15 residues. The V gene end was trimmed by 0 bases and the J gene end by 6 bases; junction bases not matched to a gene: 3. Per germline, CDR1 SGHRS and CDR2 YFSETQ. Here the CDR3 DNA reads TGCGCCAGCAGCTTGGCTAGCGGGGGGCCGGATACGCAGTATTTT. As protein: CASSLASGGPDTQYF.

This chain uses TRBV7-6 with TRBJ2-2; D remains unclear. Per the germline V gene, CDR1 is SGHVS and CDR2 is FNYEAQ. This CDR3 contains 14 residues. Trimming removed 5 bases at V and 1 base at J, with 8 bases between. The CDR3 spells CASSLVQNTGELFF. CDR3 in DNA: TGTGCCAGCAGCCTTGTACAGAACACCGGGGAGCTGTTTTTT.

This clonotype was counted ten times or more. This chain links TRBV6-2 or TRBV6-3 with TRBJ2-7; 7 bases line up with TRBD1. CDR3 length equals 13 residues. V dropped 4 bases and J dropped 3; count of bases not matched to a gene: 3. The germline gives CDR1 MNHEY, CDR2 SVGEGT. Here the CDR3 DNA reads TGTGCCAGCAGTTGGGGACAGAGCTACGAGCAGTACTTC. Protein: CASSWGQSYEQYF.

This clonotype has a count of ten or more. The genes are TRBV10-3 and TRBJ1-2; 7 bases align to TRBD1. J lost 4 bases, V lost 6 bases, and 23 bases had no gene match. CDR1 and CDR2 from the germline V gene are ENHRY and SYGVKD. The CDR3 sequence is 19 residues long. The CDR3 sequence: CAIRESGGETGLATYGYTF. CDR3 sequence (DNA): TGTGCCATCAGGGAAAGTGGAGGGGAGACAGGGTTGGCCACCTATGGCTACACCTTC.

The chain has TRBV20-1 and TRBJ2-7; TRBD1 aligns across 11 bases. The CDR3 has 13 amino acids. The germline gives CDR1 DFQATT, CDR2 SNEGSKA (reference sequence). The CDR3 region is CSVPGQGAYEQYF. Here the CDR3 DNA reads TGCAGCGTTCCGGGACAGGGGGCCTACGAGCAGTACTTC.

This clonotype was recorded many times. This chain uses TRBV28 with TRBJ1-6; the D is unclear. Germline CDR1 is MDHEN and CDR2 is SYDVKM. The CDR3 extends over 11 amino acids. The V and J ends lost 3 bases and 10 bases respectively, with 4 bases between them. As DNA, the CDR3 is TGTGCCAGCAGTTTCAGGTCACCCCTCCACTTT. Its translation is CASSFRSPLHF.

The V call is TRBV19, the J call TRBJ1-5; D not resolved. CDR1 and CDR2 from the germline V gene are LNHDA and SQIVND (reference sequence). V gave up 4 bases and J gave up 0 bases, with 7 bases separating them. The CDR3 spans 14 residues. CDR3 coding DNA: TGTGCCAGTAGTAGTTTGTTTAGCAATCAGCCCCAGCATTTT. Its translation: CASSSLFSNQPQHF.

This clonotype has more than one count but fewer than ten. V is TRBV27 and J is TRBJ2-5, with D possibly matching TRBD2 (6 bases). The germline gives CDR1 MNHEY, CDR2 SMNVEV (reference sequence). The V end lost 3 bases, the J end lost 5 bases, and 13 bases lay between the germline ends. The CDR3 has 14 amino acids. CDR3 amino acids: CASSFSTRRETQYF. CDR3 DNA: TGTGCCAGCAGTTTTTCGACTAGAAGGGAGACCCAGTACTTC.

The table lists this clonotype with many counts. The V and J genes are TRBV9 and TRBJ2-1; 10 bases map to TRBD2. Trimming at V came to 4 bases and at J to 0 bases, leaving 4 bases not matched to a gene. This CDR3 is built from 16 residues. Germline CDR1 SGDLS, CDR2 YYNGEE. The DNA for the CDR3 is TGTGCCAGCAGCAGTAGCGGGGGGCACTCCTACAATGAGCAGTTCTTC. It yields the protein CASSSSGGHSYNEQFF.

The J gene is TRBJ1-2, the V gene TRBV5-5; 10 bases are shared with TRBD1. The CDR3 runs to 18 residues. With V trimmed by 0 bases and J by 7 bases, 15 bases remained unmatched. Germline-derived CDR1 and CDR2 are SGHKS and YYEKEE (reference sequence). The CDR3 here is CASSLEYRTGGNWGGYTF. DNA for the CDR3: TGTGCCAGCAGCTTGGAGTACCGGACAGGGGGAAACTGGGGTGGCTACACCTTC.

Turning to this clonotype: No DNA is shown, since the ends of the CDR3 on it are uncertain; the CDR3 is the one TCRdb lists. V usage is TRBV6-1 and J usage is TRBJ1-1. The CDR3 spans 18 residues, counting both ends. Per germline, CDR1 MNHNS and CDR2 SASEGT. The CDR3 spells CASSEYFGEVIMNTEAFF.

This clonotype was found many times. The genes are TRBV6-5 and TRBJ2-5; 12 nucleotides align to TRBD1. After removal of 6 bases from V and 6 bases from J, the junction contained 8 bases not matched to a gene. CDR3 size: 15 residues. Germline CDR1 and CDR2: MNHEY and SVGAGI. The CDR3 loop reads CASSPGTGGRKTQYF. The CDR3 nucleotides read TGTGCCAGCAGCCCTGGGACAGGGGGCCGAAAGACCCAGTACTTC.

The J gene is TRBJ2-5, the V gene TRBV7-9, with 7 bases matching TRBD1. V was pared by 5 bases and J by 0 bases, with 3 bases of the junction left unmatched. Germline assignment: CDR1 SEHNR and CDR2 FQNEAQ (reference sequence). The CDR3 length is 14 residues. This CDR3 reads CASSPGQYQETQYF. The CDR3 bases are TGTGCCAGCAGCCCGGGACAGTACCAAGAGACCCAGTACTTC.

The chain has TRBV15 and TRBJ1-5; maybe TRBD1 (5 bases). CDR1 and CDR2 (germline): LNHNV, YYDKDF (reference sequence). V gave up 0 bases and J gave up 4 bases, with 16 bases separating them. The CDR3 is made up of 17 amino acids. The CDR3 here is CATSRDEGGETNQPQHF. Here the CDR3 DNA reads TGTGCCACCAGCAGAGATGAGGGAGGGGAGACGAATCAGCCCCAGCATTTT.